The 19 T cell receptor beta chains below were found in one sample sequenced in a study of cytomegalovirus exposure and HLA in healthy donors. A multiplex PCR was run with 60 Vbeta primers and 13 Jbeta primers. Repertoires were generated with immunoSEQ multiplex PCR, while TCRdb's copy carries only in-frame clones and drops some. The sample carries about 160,000 clones, roughly 80% recorded once. Sequences were obtained from PBMCs. These receptors were taken from a woman in her twenties or thirties in good health and CMV-seropositive.

The genes are TRBV5-5 and TRBJ1-6, with 8 bases matching TRBD1. CDR1 and CDR2 from the germline V gene are SGHKS and YYEKEE (reference sequence). With 4 bases clipped from V and 7 bases from J, the junction kept 7 bases outside the gene matches. This CDR3 contains 15 residues. The CDR3 reads CASSPSGQGNSPLHF. The CDR3 DNA reads as TGTGCCAGCAGCCCCAGCGGACAGGGAAATTCACCCCTCCACTTT.

The chain uses TRBV27 and TRBJ2-7; possibly TRBD1 for D (5 bases). The CDR3 runs to 17 residues. The germline V gene has CDR1 MNHEY and CDR2 SMNVEV (reference sequence). V dropped 0 bases and J dropped 0 bases, with 15 bases sitting between them. The CDR3 loop reads CASSLSRIERGSYEQYF. Written as DNA, the CDR3 is TGTGCCAGCAGTTTATCGAGGATCGAAAGGGGCTCCTACGAGCAGTACTTC.

A word on this clone: The same CDR3 also results from other DNA sequences found in this sample. V gene TRBV5-1 combines with J gene TRBJ2-7; weak D call: TRBD2 (6 bases). V was pared by 0 bases and J by 5 bases, with 9 bases between. Germline-derived CDR1 and CDR2 are SGHRS and YFSETQ. The CDR3 runs to 13 residues. The CDR3 nucleotides are TGCGCCAGCAGCTTGGCTGGGGGGAACGAGCAGTACTTC. Translated: CASSLAGGNEQYF. Drawing the rest from reference TRBV5-1 and TRBJ2-7, the complete variable domain is KAGVTQTPRYLIKTRGQQVTLSCSPISGHRSVSWYQQTPGQGLQFLFEYFSETQRNKGNFPGRFSGRQFSNSRSEMNVSTLELGDSALYLCASSLAGGNEQYFGPGTRLTVT.

J is TRBJ1-5 and V is TRBV19, with D perhaps TRBD1 (6 bases). V was shortened by 5 bases and J by 0 bases, with 11 bases between the two germline ends. CDR1 is LNHDA, CDR2 SQIVND, per germline (reference sequence). The CDR3 is made up of 15 amino acids. In nucleotides, the CDR3 is TGTGCCAGTAGTCCCGGACAGATTAGCAATCAGCCCCAGCATTTT. Translation gives CASSPGQISNQPQHF.

This clone was observed a single time. This chain uses TRBV4-3 with TRBJ1-1, with 7 bases lining up with TRBD1. The CDR3 contains 15 residues. Unmatched junction bases numbered 11, after V lost 0 bases and J lost 10 bases. The V gene's germline CDR1 is LGHNA and CDR2 YSLEER. The CDR3 region has the DNA TGCGCCAGCAGCCAAGATAGGGGGCGCGGGGTATCAGCTTTCTTT. Its protein product is CASSQDRGRGVSAFF.

This chain connects TRBV4-3 to TRBJ2-1; 11 bases map to TRBD2. The CDR3 loop spans 16 amino acids. Germline V lookup: CDR1 LGHNA, CDR2 YSLEER. The junction had 5 bases not matched to a gene; V was cut back by 3 bases and J by 4 bases. The DNA of the CDR3 is TGCGCCAGCAGCCAGACCACTAGCGGGGGTTACAATGAGCAGTTCTTC. The encoded protein is CASSQTTSGGYNEQFF.

This clone was detected a few times. The rearrangement uses TRBV6-5 and TRBJ1-6; D is uncertain. The CDR3 loop spans 12 amino acids. Germline loops: CDR1 MNHEY, CDR2 SVGAGI. V was cut by 6 bases and J by 6 bases, with 6 bases left in between. The CDR3 DNA reads TGTGCCAGCAGACAGTTTAATTCACCCCTCCACTTT. This codes for CASRQFNSPLHF.

This clone was seen only once. The chain links TRBV7-6 to TRBJ1-6; TRBD1 might be the D (6 bases). The length of the CDR3 is 18 residues. Germline V CDR1 and CDR2: SGHVS, FNYEAQ. Trimming cost V 2 bases and J 0 bases, with 14 bases left between them. CDR3 residues: CASSLRQATSSYNSPLHF. The DNA of the CDR3 is TGTGCCAGCAGCTTAAGACAGGCGACGAGCTCCTATAATTCACCCCTCCACTTT.

The rearrangement joins TRBV18 to TRBJ2-2, with D possibly being TRBD2 (5 bases). Trimming pared 1 base from V and 5 bases from J, leaving 14 bases between. This CDR3 contains 16 residues. CDR1 KGHSH and CDR2 LQKENI come from the germline V gene. Written as DNA, the CDR3 is TGTGCCAGCTCACCACTGACGGCCCCGGGGACCGGGGAGCTGTTTTTT. Amino acids: CASSPLTAPGTGELFF. The variable domain in full, with the rest retrieved from reference TRBV18 and TRBJ2-2, is NAGVMQNPRHLVRRRGQEARLRCSPMKGHSHVYWYRQLPEEGLKFMVYLQKENIIDESGMPKERFSAEFPKEGPSILRIQQVVRGDSAAYFCASSPLTAPGTGELFFGEGSRLTVL.

The CDR3 coding sequence is TGTGCCAGCAGCGAGCGGGGCCTTGGGGTCGGGCACGAGCAGTACTTC. The encoded protein is CASSERGLGVGHEQYF. V gene TRBV7-2 combines with J gene TRBJ2-7; 7 nucleotides line up with TRBD2. The CDR3 contains 16 residues. V lost 5 bases and J lost 5; bases outside the gene matches: 15. Germline V gene data show CDR1 as SGHTA and CDR2 as FQGNSA.

The J gene is TRBJ1-1, the V gene TRBV16; no clear D. The CDR3 extends over 12 amino acids. The ends were cut back, 4 bases at V and 0 bases at J, with 3 bases in the middle. Germline lookup yields CDR1 KGHSY and CDR2 FQNENV. CDR3 DNA: TGTGCCAGCAGCCTAATGAACACTGAAGCTTTCTTT. Translated, it gives CASSLMNTEAFF.

This chain connects TRBV19 to TRBJ1-2; 7 bases match TRBD1. J was trimmed by 6 bases and V by 5 bases; bases with no gene match: 12. The length of the CDR3 is 15 residues. CDR1 and CDR2 (germline): LNHDA, SQIVND (reference sequence). This CDR3 reads CASSPSPGGKNGYTF. The CDR3 nucleotides are TGTGCCAGTAGTCCTTCGCCAGGGGGTAAAAATGGCTACACCTTC.

The chain employs TRBV6-4 and TRBJ2-3; D perhaps matches TRBD2 (7 bases). The CDR3 has 16 residues. With 2 bases removed from V and 2 bases from J, the gap between germline ends came to 14 bases. Germline V lookup: CDR1 MRHNA, CDR2 SNTAGT. The CDR3 bases are TGTGCCAGCAGTGACGAGGGGGGGGGTGCCACAGATACGCAGTATTTT. As protein: CASSDEGGGATDTQYF.

The chain joins TRBV18 to TRBJ1-1; unclear D gene. The germline gives CDR1 KGHSH, CDR2 LQKENI. Deletions cut 3 bases from V and 7 bases from J, with 12 bases between. The CDR3 runs to 13 residues. The CDR3 DNA reads as TGTGCCAGCTCACCCATCCCCGGGAGTGAAGCTTTCTTT. It yields the protein CASSPIPGSEAFF.

The chain links TRBV6-5 to TRBJ2-2; D is uncertain. Trimming removed 4 bases from V and 6 bases from J, with 15 bases in between. This CDR3 has 15 amino acids. Germline assignment: CDR1 MNHEY and CDR2 SVGAGI. CDR3 residues: CASSFSLTEAGELFF. The CDR3 nucleotides read TGTGCCAGCAGTTTCTCCCTGACCGAGGCCGGGGAGCTGTTTTTT.

This sequence joins TRBV4-2 and TRBJ1-2; maybe TRBD1 (6 bases). Germline V gene lookup returns CDR1 LGHNA and CDR2 YNFKEQ. The CDR3 is 14 amino acids. The V end lost 1 base, the J end lost 3 bases, and 9 bases lay between the germline ends. CDR3 in amino acids: CASSQGTAYYGYTF. In DNA form, the CDR3 reads TGTGCCAGCAGCCAAGGGACAGCGTACTATGGCTACACCTTC.

V and J are TRBV4-3 and TRBJ1-2; no definite D call. Trimming removed 0 bases at V and 4 bases at J, with 12 bases between. The CDR3 is 15 amino acids. Per the germline V gene, CDR1 is LGHNA and CDR2 is YSLEER. CDR3 in DNA: TGCGCCAGCAGCCAAGATATTGTACAGTCCTATGGCTACACCTTC. Protein: CASSQDIVQSYGYTF.

CDR3 bases: TGCGCCAGCAGCTGGGAGGGGTCTGAAGCTTTCTTT. This gives the protein CASSWEGSEAFF. The chain joins TRBV5-1 to TRBJ1-1; tentative D call: TRBD1 (5 bases). The CDR3 contains 12 residues. With 3 bases removed from V and 6 bases from J, the gap between germline ends came to 9 bases. In germline, CDR1 is SGHRS, CDR2 YFSETQ. The full variable domain, in which reference TRBV5-1 and TRBJ1-1 provide the parts outside the CDR3, is KAGVTQTPRYLIKTRGQQVTLSCSPISGHRSVSWYQQTPGQGLQFLFEYFSETQRNKGNFPGRFSGRQFSNSRSEMNVSTLELGDSALYLCASSWEGSEAFFGQGTRLTVV.

This rearrangement joins TRBV11-2 to TRBJ1-1; no firm D call. Germline V CDR1 and CDR2: SGHAT, FQNNGV. V was shortened by 5 bases and J by 5 bases, with 12 bases between the two germline ends. This CDR3 region has 13 residues. CDR3 residues: CASSPVRGTEAFF. CDR3 DNA sequence: TGTGCCAGCAGCCCAGTACGAGGAACTGAAGCTTTCTTT.